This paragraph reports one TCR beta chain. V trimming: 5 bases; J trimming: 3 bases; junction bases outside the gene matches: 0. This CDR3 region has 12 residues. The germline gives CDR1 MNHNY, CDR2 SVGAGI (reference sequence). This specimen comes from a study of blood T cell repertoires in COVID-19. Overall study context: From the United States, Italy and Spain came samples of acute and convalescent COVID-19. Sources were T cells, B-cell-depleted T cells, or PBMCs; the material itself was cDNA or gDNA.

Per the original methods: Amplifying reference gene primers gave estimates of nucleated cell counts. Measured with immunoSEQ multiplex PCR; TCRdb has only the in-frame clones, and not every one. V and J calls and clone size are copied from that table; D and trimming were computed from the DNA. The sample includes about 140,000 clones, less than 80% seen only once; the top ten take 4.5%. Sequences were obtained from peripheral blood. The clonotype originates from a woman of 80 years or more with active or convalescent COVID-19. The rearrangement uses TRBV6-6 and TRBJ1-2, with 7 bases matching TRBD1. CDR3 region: CASSQGDYGYTF. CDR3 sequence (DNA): TGTGCCAGCAGTCAGGGGGACTATGGCTACACCTTC.